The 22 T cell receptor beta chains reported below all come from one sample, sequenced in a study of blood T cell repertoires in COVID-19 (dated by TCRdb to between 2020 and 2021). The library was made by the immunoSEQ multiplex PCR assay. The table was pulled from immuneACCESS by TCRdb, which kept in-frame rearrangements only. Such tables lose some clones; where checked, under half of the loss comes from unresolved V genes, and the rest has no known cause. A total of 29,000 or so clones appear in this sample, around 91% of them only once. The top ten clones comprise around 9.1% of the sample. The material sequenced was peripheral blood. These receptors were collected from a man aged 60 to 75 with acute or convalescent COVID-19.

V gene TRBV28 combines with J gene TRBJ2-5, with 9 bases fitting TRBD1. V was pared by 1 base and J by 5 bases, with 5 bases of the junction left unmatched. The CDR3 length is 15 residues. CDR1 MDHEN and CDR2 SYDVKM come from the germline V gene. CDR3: CASSLSGTGMETQYF. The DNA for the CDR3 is TGTGCCAGCAGTTTATCCGGGACAGGGATGGAGACCCAGTACTTC.

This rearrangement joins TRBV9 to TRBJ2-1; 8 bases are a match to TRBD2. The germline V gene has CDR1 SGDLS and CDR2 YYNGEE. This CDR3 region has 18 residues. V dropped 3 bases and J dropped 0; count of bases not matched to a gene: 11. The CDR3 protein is CASSAVLAAYSSYNEQFF. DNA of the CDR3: TGTGCCAGCAGCGCGGTACTAGCGGCCTATAGCTCCTACAATGAGCAGTTCTTC.

The CDR3, as DNA: TGTGCCAGTAAACAGACAGCGAACACTGAAGCTTTCTTT. Protein: CASKQTANTEAFF. The genes are TRBV19 and TRBJ1-1, with D tentatively TRBD1 (5 bases). Germline CDR1 LNHDA, CDR2 SQIVND (reference sequence). This CDR3 has 13 amino acids. Between the trimmed V and J ends, which lost 7 bases and 1 base, there was a span of 10 bases.

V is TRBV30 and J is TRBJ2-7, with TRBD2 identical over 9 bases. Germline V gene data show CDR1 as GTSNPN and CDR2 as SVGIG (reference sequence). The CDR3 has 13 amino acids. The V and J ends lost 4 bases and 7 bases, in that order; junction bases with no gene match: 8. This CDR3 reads CAWMGGRAWEQYF. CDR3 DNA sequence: TGTGCCTGGATGGGCGGGAGGGCCTGGGAGCAGTACTTC. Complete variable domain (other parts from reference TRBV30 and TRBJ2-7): SQTIHQWPATLVQPVGSPLSLECTVEGTSNPNLYWYRQAAGRGLQLLFYSVGIGQISSEVPQNLSASRPQDRQFILSSKKLLLSDSGFYLCAWMGGRAWEQYFGPGTRLTVT.

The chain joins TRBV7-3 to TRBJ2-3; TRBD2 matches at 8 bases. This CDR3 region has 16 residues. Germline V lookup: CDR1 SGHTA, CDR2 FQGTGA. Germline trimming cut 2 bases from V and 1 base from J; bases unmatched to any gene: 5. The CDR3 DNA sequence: TGTGCCAGCAGCTTATTGCCGGGGGGGGGCACAGATACGCAGTATTTT. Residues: CASSLLPGGGTDTQYF. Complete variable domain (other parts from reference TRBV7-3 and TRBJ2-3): GAGVSQTPSNKVTEKGKYVELRCDPISGHTALYWYRQSLGQGPEFLIYFQGTGAADDSGLPNDRFFAVRPEGSVSTLKIQRTERGDSAVYLCASSLLPGGGTDTQYFGPGTRLTVL.

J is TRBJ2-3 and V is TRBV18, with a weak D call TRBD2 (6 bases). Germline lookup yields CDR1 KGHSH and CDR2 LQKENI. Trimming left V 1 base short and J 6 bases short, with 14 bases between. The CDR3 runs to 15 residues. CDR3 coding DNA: TGTGCCAGCTCACCACGGGGACTGCCGTCGGATACGCAGTATTTT. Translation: CASSPRGLPSDTQYF.

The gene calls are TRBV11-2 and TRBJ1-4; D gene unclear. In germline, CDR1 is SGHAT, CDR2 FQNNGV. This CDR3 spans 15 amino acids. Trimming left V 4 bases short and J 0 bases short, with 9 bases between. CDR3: CASSSRQATNEKLFF. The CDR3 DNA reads TGTGCCAGCAGCTCCCGACAAGCAACTAATGAAAAACTGTTTTTT.

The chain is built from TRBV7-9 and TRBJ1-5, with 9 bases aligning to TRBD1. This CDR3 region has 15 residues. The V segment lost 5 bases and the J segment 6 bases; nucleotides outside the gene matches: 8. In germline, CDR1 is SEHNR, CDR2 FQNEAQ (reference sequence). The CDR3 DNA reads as TGTGCCAGCAGCCGAGGACAGGGGAAATCTCAGCCCCAGCATTTT. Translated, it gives CASSRGQGKSQPQHF.

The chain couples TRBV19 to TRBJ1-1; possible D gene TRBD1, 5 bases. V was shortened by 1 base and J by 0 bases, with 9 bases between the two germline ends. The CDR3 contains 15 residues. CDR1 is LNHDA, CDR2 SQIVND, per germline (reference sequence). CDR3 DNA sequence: TGTGCCAGTAGTATAGGTCCAGGGCTGAACACTGAAGCTTTCTTT. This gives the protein CASSIGPGLNTEAFF.

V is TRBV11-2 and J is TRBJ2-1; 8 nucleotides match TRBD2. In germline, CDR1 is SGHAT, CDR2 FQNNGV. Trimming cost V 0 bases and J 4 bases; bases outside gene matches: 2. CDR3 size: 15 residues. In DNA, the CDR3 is TGTGCCAGCAGCTTAGAAGCGGGGGCATACAATGAGCAGTTCTTC. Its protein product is CASSLEAGAYNEQFF. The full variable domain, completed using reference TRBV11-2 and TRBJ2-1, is EAGVAQSPRYKIIEKRQSVAFWCNPISGHATLYWYQQILGQGPKLLIQFQNNGVVDDSQLPKDRFSAERLKGVDSTLKIQPAKLEDSAVYLCASSLEAGAYNEQFFGPGTRLTVL.

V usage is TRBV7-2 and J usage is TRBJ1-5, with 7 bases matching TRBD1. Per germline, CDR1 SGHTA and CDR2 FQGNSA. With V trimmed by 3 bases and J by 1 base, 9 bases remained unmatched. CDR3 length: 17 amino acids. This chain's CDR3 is CASSLTPTGSSNQPQHF. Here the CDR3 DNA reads TGTGCCAGCAGCTTGACCCCGACAGGGTCCAGCAATCAGCCCCAGCATTTT.

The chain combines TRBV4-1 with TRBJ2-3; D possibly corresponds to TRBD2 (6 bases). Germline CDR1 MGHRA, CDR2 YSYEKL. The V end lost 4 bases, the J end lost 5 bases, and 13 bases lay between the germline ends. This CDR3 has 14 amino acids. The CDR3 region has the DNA TGCGCCAGCAGCCCCCCGGGACTTCGAGATACGCAGTATTTT. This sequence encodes CASSPPGLRDTQYF.

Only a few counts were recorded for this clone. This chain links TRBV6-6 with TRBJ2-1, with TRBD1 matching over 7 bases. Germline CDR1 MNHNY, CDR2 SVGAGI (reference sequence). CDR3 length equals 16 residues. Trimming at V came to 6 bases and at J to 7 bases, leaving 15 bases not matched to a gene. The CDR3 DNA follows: TGTGCCAGCAGCCTTCTTGACAGGGACGTTTTGAATGAGCAGTTCTTC. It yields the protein CASSLLDRDVLNEQFF.

CDR3 DNA: TGTGCCGCCCGGGACAGGGGATACGAGCAGTACTTC. Translated: CAARDRGYEQYF. The genes are TRBV28 and TRBJ2-7, with TRBD1 matching over 10 bases. The germline V gene encodes CDR1 MDHEN and CDR2 SYDVKM. This CDR3 is built from 12 residues. Trimming cost V 11 bases and J 4 bases; bases outside gene matches: 5.

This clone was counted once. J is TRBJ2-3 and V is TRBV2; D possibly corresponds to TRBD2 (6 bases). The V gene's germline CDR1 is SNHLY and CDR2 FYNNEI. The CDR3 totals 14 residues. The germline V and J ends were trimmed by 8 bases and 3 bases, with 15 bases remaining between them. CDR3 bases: TGTGCCAGCGGTTTGTGGGGGAGGACAGATACGCAGTATTTT. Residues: CASGLWGRTDTQYF. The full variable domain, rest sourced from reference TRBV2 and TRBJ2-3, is EPEVTQTPSHQVTQMGQEVILRCVPISNHLYFYWYRQILGQKVEFLVSFYNNEISEKSEIFDDQFSVERPDGSNFTLKIRSTKLEDSAMYFCASGLWGRTDTQYFGPGTRLTVL.

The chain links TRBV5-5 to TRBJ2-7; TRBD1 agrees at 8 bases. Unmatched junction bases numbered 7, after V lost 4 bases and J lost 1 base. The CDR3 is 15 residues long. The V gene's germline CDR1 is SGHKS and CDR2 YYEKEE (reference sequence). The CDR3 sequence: CASSVGQDPSYEQYF. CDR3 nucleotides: TGTGCCAGCAGCGTGGGACAGGATCCGTCCTACGAGCAGTACTTC.

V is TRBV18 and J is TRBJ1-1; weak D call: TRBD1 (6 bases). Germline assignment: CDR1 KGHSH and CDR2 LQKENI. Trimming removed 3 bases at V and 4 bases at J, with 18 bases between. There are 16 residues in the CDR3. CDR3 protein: CASSPGQRKVITEAFF. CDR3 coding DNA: TGTGCCAGCTCACCCGGACAGAGAAAGGTGATCACTGAAGCTTTCTTT.

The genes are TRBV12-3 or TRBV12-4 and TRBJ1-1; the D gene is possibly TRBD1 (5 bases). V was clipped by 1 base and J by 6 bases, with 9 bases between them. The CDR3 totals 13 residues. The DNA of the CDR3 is TGTGCCAGCAGTTTAGGATCGGGGGCTGAAGCTTTCTTT. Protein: CASSLGSGAEAFF.

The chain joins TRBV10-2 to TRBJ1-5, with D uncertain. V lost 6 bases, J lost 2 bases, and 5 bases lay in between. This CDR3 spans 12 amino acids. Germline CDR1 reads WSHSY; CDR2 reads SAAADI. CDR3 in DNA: TGCGCCAGCAGGCGGGGCAATCAGCCCCAGCATTTT. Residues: CASRRGNQPQHF.

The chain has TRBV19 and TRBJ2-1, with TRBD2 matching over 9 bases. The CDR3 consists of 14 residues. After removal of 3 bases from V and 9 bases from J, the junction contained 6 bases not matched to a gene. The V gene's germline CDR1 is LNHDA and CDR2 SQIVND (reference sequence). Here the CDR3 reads CASSMGGGAPEQFF. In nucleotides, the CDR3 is TGTGCCAGTAGTATGGGCGGGGGGGCCCCTGAGCAGTTCTTC.

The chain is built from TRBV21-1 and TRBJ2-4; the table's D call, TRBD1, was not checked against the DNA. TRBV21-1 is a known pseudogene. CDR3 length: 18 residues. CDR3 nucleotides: TGTGCCAGCAGCAAAGCGCAGAAAACAGGGTGCACCAAAAACATTCAGTACTTC. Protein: CASSKAQKTGCTKNIQYF.

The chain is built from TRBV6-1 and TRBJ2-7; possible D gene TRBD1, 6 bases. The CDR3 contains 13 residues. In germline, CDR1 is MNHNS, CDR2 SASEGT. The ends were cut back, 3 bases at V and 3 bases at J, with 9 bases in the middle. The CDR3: CASSDLGGYEQYF. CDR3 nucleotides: TGTGCCAGCAGTGATTTAGGGGGCTACGAGCAGTACTTC.